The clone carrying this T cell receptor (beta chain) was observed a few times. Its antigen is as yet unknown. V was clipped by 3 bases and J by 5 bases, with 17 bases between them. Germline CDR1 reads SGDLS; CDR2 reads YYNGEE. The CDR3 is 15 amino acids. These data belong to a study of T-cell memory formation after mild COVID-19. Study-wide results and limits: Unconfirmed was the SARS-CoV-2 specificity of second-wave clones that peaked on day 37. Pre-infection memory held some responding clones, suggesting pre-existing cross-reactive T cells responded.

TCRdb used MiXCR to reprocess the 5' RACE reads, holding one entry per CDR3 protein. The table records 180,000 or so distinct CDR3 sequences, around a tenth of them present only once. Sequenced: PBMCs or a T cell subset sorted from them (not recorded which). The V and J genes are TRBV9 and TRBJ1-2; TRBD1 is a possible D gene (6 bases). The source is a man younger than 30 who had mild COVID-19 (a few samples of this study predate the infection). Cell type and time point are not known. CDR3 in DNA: TGTGCCAGCAGCGCGGGGGGCCCGAGGAATTATGGCTACACCTTC. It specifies CASSAGGPRNYGYTF.